This T cell receptor (beta chain) is drawn from a study of PD-L1 blockade in urothelial cancer. Study-wide context: Patients had received 0 to 3 prior chemotherapy regimens.

Patients were diagnosed with urothelial carcinoma, either locally advanced or metastatic. Every patient provided from 1 to 8 samples, collected pretreatment and on-treatment. Assay used: immunoSEQ multiplex PCR; TCRdb lists only in-frame clones, some missing. The data hold some 79,000 clones, with 82% observed a single time. The origin of this receptor is a man between 65 and 80 years old with urothelial cancer. The sample was PBMCs, taken around atezolizumab (anti-PD-L1) treatment.

CDR3 sequence: CASSQGGGADTQYF. The DNA for the CDR3 is TGTGCCAGCAGCCAAGGTGGGGGGGCAGATACGCAGTATTTT. The rearrangement joins TRBV4-2 to TRBJ2-3; 7 bases map to TRBD2. Germline assignment: CDR1 LGHNA and CDR2 YNFKEQ. The CDR3 contains 14 residues. The ends lost 1 base at V and 4 bases at J; junction bases unmatched: 2.